This TCR beta chain stems from a study of T cell responses to AZD1222 COVID-19 vaccine. In the case of this clone: The antigen remains undetermined.

Pooled in the analysis were second doses at about 4 or about 12 weeks. Generated by immunoSEQ multiplex PCR, the TCRdb table keeps only in-frame clones and is missing some. The data show about 110,000 clones, with 92% seen just once and 8.5% to 10% held by the top ten. General study results and limits: Two AZD1222 administrations were followed by greater Spike-specific TCR breadth and depth.

The sequence was collected from an adult who received the AZD1222 COVID-19 vaccine. This material consisted of peripheral blood, taken 28 days after the second AZD1222 dose.

The CDR3 protein is CASSPGQTKAFF. The CDR3 DNA reads as TGTGCCAGCTCACCGGGACAGACGAAAGCTTTCTTT. The chain joins TRBV18 to TRBJ1-1; TRBD1 matches at 7 bases. The CDR3 length is 12 residues. From germline, CDR1 is KGHSH and CDR2 LQKENI. With V trimmed by 3 bases and J by 9 bases, 4 bases remained unmatched.